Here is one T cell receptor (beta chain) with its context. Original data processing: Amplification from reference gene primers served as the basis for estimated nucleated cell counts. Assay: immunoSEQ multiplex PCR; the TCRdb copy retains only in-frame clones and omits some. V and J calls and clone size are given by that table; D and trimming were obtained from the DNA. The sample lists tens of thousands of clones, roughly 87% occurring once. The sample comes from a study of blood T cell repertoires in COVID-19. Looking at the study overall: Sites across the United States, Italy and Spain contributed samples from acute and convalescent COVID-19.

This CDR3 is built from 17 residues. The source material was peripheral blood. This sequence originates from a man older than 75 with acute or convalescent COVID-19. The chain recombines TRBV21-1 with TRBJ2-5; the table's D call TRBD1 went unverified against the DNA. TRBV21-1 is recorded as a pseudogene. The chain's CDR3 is CASSKGGEQGRQETQYF. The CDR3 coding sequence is TGTGCCAGCAGCAAAGGGGGGGAACAGGGGCGCCAAGAGACCCAGTACTTC.